This T cell receptor (beta chain) derives from a study of cytomegalovirus exposure and HLA in healthy donors. The PCR ran on 60 Vbeta and 13 Jbeta primers. TCRdb's copy holds only in-frame clones and misses some; the assay was immunoSEQ multiplex PCR. The table has about 140,000 clones, approximately 80% seen once. This cohort consisted of healthy bone marrow donors. Donors were ostensibly healthy at sampling, although undocumented immune exposures were probable. This CDR3 contains 15 residues. Germline lookup yields CDR1 MGHDK and CDR2 SYGVNS. Losses at the gene ends were 4 bases for V and 2 bases for J; bases not matched to a gene: 7. Points from the study as a whole: Sequencing had likely introduced a cluster of highly shared sequence variants as an artifact.

A note on this clone: The antigen remains undetermined.

This sequence joins TRBV25-1 and TRBJ1-2, with TRBD1 matching over 7 bases. This receptor was identified in a male donor in good health and CMV-seronegative. Sequenced input: PBMCs. Written as DNA, the CDR3 is TGTGCCAGCAGTGGATCCAACAGGGGAAACTATGGCTACACCTTC. Its protein is CASSGSNRGNYGYTF.